The clone carrying this T cell receptor (beta chain) came up many times. The data were obtained in a study of molecular identifiers for immune sequencing clone quantification. This CDR3 comprises 17 residues. After removal of 5 bases from V and 2 bases from J, the junction contained 9 bases not matched to a gene. Germline-derived CDR1 and CDR2 are MGHDK and SYGVNS. In TCRdb, the PCR reads were re-called with MiXCR into one record per CDR3 protein. The sample lists approximately 670,000 distinct CDR3 sequences; just under 20% were seen once. The TCR sequence derives from a human donor in good health. Some libraries in this study had Jurkat cell RNA spiked in. Sequenced sample: naive CD8+ T cells from blood, with Jurkat cell RNA spiked in. Documented subset: FACS-sorted CD8+CD4-CCR7+CD45RA+ naive T cells. The rearrangement links TRBV25-1 to TRBJ2-7; 13 nucleotides match TRBD2. The CDR3 DNA reads TGTGCCAGCAGTCCCCCCGGGGGACTAGCGGGGACCTACGAGCAGTACTTC. It codes for CASSPPGGLAGTYEQYF.